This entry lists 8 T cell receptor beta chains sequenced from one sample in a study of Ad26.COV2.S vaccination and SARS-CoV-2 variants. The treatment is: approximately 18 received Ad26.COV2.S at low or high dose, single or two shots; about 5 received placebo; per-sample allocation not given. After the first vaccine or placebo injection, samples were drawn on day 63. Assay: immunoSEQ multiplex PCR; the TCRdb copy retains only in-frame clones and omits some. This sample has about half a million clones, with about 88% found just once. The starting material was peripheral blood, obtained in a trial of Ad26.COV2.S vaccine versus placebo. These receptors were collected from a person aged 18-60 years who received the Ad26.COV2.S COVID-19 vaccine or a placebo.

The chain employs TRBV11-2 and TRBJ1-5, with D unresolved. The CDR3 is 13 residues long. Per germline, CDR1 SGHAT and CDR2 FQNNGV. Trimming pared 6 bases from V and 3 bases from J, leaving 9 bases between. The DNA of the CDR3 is TGTGCCAGCAGTCCGGGGTACAATCAGCCCCAGCATTTT. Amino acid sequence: CASSPGYNQPQHF.

The CDR3 nucleotides read TGTGCCAGCAGTGAGAGGGGCATGCCGTCGCCAGATACGCAGTATTTT. Its protein is CASSERGMPSPDTQYF. V and J are TRBV6-1 and TRBJ2-3; D may match TRBD1 or TRBD2 (5 bases each). The V gene's germline CDR1 is MNHNS and CDR2 SASEGT. The CDR3 is 16 amino acids. Trimming pared 3 bases from V and 4 bases from J, leaving 17 bases between.

The CDR3 region has the DNA TGTGCCAGCAGTTACGACAGGGGCCACTATGGCTACACCTTC. Translating it yields CASSYDRGHYGYTF. The chain combines TRBV6-2 or TRBV6-3 with TRBJ1-2; 8 bases align to TRBD1. The CDR3 consists of 14 residues. V was clipped by 2 bases and J by 3 bases; unmatched bases: 2. CDR1 is MNHEY and CDR2 is SVGEGT in the germline V gene.

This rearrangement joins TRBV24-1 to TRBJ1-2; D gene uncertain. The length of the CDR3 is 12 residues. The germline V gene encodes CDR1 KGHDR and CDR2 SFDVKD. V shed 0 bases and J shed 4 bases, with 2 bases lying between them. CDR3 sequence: CATSDLTYGYTF. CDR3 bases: TGTGCCACCAGTGATTTGACCTATGGCTACACCTTC.

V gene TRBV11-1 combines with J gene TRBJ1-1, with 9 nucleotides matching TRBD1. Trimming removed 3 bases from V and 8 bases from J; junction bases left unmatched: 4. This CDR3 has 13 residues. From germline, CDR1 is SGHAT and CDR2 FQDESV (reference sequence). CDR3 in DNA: TGTGCCAGCAGCTTCAGGACAGGGGTCGAAGCTTTCTTT. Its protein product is CASSFRTGVEAFF. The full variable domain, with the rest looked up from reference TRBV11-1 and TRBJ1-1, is EAEVAQSPRYKITEKSQAVAFWCDPISGHATLYWYRQILGQGPELLVQFQDESVVDDSQLPKDRFSAERLKGVDSTLKIQPAELGDSAMYLCASSFRTGVEAFFGQGTRLTVV.

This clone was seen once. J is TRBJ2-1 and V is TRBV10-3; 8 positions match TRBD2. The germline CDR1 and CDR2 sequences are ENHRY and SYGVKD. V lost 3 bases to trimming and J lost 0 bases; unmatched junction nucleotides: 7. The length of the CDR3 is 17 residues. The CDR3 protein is CAISDRALADSYNEQFF. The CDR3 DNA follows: TGTGCCATCAGTGACCGCGCACTAGCGGACTCCTACAATGAGCAGTTCTTC.

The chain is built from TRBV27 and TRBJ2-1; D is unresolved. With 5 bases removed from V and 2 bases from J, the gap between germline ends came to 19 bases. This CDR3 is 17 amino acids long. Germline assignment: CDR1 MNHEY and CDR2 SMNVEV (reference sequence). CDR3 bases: TGTGCCAGCAGTCCGCTCTCGGTATCTCAGGCCTACAATGAGCAGTTCTTC. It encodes CASSPLSVSQAYNEQFF.

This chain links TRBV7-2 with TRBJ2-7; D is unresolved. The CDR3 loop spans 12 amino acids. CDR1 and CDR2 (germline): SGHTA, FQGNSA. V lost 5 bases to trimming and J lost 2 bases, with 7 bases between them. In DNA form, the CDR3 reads TGTGCCAGCAGCACACTGCCCTACGAGCAGTACTTC. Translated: CASSTLPYEQYF.